One TCR beta chain is described in this entry. The antigen remains undetermined. This CDR3 contains 13 residues. From germline, CDR1 is MNHNY and CDR2 SVGAGI (reference sequence). V was pared by 2 bases and J by 7 bases, with 4 bases of the junction left unmatched. PCR primers comprised 60 Vbeta and 13 Jbeta primers. Clones were sequenced by immunoSEQ multiplex PCR, and TCRdb holds only the in-frame ones, with some missing. There are about 91,000 clones in the sample; approximately 86% occur only once, and approximately 9.2% lies in the top ten. This sample stems from a study of cytomegalovirus exposure and HLA in healthy donors. Points from the study as a whole: In vitro experiments confirmed that three CMV-associated chains were specific for CMV antigens. Later genetic work tied a missense DCLRE1C variant to beta-chain V and J trimming.

This TCR came from a man aged 25 to 40 in good health and CMV-seropositive. Sample: PBMCs. The rearrangement links TRBV6-6 to TRBJ2-7, with 8 bases identical to TRBD2. CDR3 DNA sequence: TGTGCCAGCAGTTACAGCGGGGGCTGGGAGCAGTACTTC. This gives the protein CASSYSGGWEQYF.